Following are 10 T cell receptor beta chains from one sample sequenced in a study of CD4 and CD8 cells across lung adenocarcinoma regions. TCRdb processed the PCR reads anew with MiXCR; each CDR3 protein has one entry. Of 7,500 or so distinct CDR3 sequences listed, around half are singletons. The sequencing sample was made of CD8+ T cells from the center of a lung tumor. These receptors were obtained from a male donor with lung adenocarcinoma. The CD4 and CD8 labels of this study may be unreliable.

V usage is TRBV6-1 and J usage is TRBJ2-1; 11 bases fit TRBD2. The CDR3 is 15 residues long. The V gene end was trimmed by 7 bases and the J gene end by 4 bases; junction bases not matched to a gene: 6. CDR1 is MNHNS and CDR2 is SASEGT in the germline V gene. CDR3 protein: CASNLGTSGYNEQFF. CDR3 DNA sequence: TGTGCCAGCAACCTCGGGACTAGCGGATACAATGAGCAGTTCTTC.

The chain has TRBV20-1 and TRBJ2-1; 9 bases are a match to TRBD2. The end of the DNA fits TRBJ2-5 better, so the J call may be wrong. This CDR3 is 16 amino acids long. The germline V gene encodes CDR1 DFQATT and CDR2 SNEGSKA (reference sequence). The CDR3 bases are TGCAGTGCTAGAGACCCTCGGACTAGCGCTTGGGAGACCCAGTACTTC. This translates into CSARDPRTSAWETQYF.

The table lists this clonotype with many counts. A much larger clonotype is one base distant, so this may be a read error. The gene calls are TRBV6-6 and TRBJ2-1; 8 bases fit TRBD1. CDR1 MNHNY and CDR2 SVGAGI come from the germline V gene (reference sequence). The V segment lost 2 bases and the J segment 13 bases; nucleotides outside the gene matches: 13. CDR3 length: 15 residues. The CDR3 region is CASSYQGAIGETQFF. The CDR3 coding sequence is TGTGCCAGCAGTTACCAGGGGGCCATAGGGGAGACCCAGTTCTTC.

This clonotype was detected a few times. The DNA of the CDR3 is TGTGCCAGCAGTTTATCGTTCCTTCAAGCGGGAGGTGAGCAGTTCTTC. Translating it yields CASSLSFLQAGGEQFF. The V gene is TRBV27, the J gene TRBJ2-1, with 9 bases aligning to TRBD2. Trimming took 0 bases from V and 9 from J; bases not matched to a gene: 9. Looked up from germline, CDR1 is MNHEY and CDR2 is SMNVEV (reference sequence). This CDR3 is 16 amino acids long.

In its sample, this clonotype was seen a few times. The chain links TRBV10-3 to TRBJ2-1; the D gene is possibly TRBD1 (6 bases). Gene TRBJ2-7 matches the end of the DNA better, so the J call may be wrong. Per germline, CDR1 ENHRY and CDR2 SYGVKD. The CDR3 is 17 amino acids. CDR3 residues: CAISDSFTGTLTYEQYF. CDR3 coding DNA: TGTGCCATCAGTGACTCCTTTACAGGGACCCTTACCTACGAGCAGTACTTC.

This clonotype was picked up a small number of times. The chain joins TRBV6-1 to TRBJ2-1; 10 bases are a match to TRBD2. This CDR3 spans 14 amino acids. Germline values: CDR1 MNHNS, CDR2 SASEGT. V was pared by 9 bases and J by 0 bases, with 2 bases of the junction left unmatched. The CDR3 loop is CASEREGSYNEQFF. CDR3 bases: TGTGCCAGTGAGCGGGAGGGCTCCTACAATGAGCAGTTCTTC.

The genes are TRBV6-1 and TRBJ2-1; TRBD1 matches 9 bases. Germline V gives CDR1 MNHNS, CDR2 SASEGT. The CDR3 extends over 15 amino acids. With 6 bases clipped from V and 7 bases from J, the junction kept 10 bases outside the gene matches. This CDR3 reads CASRLTGGGRNEQFF. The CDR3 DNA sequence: TGTGCCAGCAGGCTTACAGGGGGCGGGAGAAATGAGCAGTTCTTC.

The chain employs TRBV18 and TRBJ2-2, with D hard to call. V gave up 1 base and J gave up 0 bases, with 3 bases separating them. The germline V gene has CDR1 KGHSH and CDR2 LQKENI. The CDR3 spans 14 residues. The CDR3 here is CASSPHSNTGELFF. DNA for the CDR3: TGTGCCAGCTCACCACACTCGAACACCGGGGAGCTGTTTTTT.

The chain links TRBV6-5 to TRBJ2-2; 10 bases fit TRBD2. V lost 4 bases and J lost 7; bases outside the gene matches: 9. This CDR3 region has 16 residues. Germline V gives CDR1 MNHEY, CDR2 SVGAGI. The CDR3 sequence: CASSSSPSGSDGELFF. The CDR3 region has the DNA TGTGCCAGCAGTTCCAGTCCTAGCGGGAGTGACGGGGAGCTGTTTTTT.

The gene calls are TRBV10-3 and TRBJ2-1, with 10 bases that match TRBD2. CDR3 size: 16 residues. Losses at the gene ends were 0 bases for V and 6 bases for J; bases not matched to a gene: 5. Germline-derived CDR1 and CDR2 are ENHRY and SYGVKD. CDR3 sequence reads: CAISESLTSGSNEQFF. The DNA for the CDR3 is TGTGCCATCAGTGAGTCCCTGACTAGCGGGTCCAATGAGCAGTTCTTC.